This TCR beta chain was sequenced during a study of breast tumors, draining lymph nodes, adjacent tissues. Points from the study as a whole: Tumor T cell lymph node origin was a supported hypothesis, not proven.

This clonotype has a count of ten or more. The antigen remains unidentified. TCRdb analysed the multiplex PCR reads with MiXCR anew, one entry per CDR3 protein. This table holds 85,000 to 130,000 distinct CDR3 sequences, 21% found once. Axillary draining lymph nodes of breast cancer patients supplied the node samples. Sequencing was carried out using axillary lymph node tissue. The source is a female donor with breast cancer. Some clones in this sample may be carry-over from other donors' samples.

The CDR3 sequence is CASSRELAGPLNEQFF. As DNA, the CDR3 is TGTGCCAGCAGTAGGGAACTAGCGGGCCCTTTGAATGAGCAGTTCTTC. This sequence joins TRBV6-2 or TRBV6-3 and TRBJ2-1; 9 bases align to TRBD2. V shed 5 bases and J 7 bases; nucleotides not matched to a gene: 12. This CDR3 contains 16 residues. Germline CDR1 reads MNHEY; CDR2 reads SVGEGT.